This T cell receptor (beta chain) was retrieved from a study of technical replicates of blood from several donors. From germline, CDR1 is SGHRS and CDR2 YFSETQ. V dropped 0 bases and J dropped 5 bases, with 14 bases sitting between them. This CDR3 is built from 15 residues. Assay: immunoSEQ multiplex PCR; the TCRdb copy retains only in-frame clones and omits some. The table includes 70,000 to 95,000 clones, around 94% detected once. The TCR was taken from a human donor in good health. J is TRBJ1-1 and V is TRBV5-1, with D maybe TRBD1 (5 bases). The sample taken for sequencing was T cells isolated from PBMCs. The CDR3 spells CASSLVFRGKTEAFF. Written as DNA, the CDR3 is TGCGCCAGCAGCTTGGTTTTCCGGGGGAAGACTGAAGCTTTCTTT.